This TCR beta chain was captured by sequencing in a study of human T cells and chemical hapten exposure. TCRdb reprocessed the RACE reads via MiXCR and lists one record per CDR3 protein. The sample includes approximately 74,000 distinct CDR3 sequences, around 30% of them seen just once. The V and J ends lost 8 bases and 6 bases respectively, with 9 bases between them. Germline assignment: CDR1 ENHRY and CDR2 SYGVKD. The CDR3 is 11 residues long. Time point: patch test 1, 2 weeks after DPC sensitization. Stated treatment: therapeutic diphenylcyclopropenone sensitization with weekly scalp DPC. The chain carries TRBV10-3 and TRBJ2-3; D ambiguous. Source: whole blood, taken in connection with sensitization to the hapten diphenylcyclopropenone (DPC). The sequence derives from a man in his forties with alopecia areata. Some clones in this sample may be carry-over from other donors' samples. The CDR3 DNA is TGTGCCATCGGGGTTGAGGATACGCAGTATTTT. This sequence encodes CAIGVEDTQYF.